Each of the 7 T cell receptor beta chains below was sequenced from the same sample in a study of T cell repertoires in cytomegalovirus infection. One entry per CDR3 protein, called by TCRdb with MiXCR from the reads. Here the sample spans roughly 70,000 distinct CDR3 sequences, more than 20% being singletons. No antigen has been identified for these receptors. The source was CD8+ T cells from cultured PBMCs, collected from culture after CMV antigen stimulation. All receptors derive from a human donor in good health (CMV status not recorded). Some clones in this sample may be carry-over from other donors' samples.

V usage is TRBV19 and J usage is TRBJ2-7; a weak D match, TRBD2 (5 bases). The CDR3 is made up of 15 amino acids. The germline V gene encodes CDR1 LNHDA and CDR2 SQIVND (reference sequence). Trimming took off 5 bases at V and 1 base at J, with 15 bases between the two ends. As DNA, the CDR3 is TGTGCCAGTAGTCCCGGGGTTTCCAGTTCCTACGAGCAGTACTTC. Protein: CASSPGVSSSYEQYF.

The chain links TRBV7-6 to TRBJ1-1, with unresolved D. The germline CDR1 and CDR2 sequences are SGHVS and FNYEAQ. V was cut by 5 bases and J by 4 bases, with 5 bases left in between. The CDR3 is made up of 11 amino acids. CDR3 nucleotide sequence: TGTGCCAGCAGCATGAGCACTGAAGCTTTCTTT. This encodes CASSMSTEAFF. The full variable domain, with the rest looked up from reference TRBV7-6 and TRBJ1-1, is GAGVSQSPRYKVTKRGQDVALRCDPISGHVSLYWYRQALGQGPEFLTYFNYEAQQDKSGLPNDRFSAERPEGSISTLTIQRTEQRDSAMYRCASSMSTEAFFGQGTRLTVV.

The chain uses TRBV10-3 and TRBJ1-1, with 12 bases fitting TRBD1. The CDR3 consists of 14 residues. Germline loops: CDR1 ENHRY, CDR2 SYGVKD. CDR3 loop: CGTGTGGINTEAFF. The CDR3 DNA follows: TGTGGAACCGGGACAGGGGGCATTAACACTGAAGCTTTCTTT.

The V call is TRBV2, the J call TRBJ2-2; TRBD2 matches 12 bases. Germline V CDR1 and CDR2: SNHLY, FYNNEI. V shed 2 bases and J 0 bases; nucleotides not matched to a gene: 4. This CDR3 is 18 amino acids long. The CDR3 nucleotides read TGTGCCAGCAGTGAAATACTAGCGGGGGGCTCGAACACCGGGGAGCTGTTTTTT. Protein sequence: CASSEILAGGSNTGELFF.

The chain has TRBV4-1 and TRBJ2-7; D may be TRBD2 (6 bases). The V gene's germline CDR1 is MGHRA and CDR2 YSYEKL. V lost 1 base, J lost 1 base, and 11 bases lay in between. The CDR3 loop spans 15 amino acids. Here the CDR3 DNA reads TGCGCCAGCAGCCAAGGGGACTTCCCTTCCTACGAGCAGTACTTC. This sequence encodes CASSQGDFPSYEQYF.

The chain recombines TRBV6-2 or TRBV6-3 with TRBJ1-5; 7 positions agree with TRBD1. The V and J ends lost 5 bases and 3 bases, in that order; junction bases with no gene match: 10. Germline V gene sequence: CDR1 MNHEY, CDR2 SVGEGT. CDR3 length: 16 amino acids. CDR3 loop: CASSLRGFENNQPQHF. CDR3 coding DNA: TGTGCCAGCAGTCTCAGGGGGTTTGAAAACAATCAGCCCCAGCATTTT.

There are a few counts of this clonotype. The CDR3 here is CASRVGVGNTEAFF. The CDR3 DNA reads TGTGCCAGCAGGGTGGGGGTAGGGAACACTGAAGCTTTCTTT. This chain joins TRBV27 and TRBJ1-1, with D possibly being TRBD1 (5 bases). This CDR3 is 14 amino acids long. V shed 6 bases and J shed 1 base, with 12 bases lying between them. Germline CDR1 and CDR2: MNHEY and SMNVEV (reference sequence).